The rows below give T cell receptor beta chains drawn from one sample of a study of blood T cell repertoires in COVID-19. Some clones are missing from TCRdb's copy, which holds only in-frame ones; the method was immunoSEQ multiplex PCR. The sample lists 250,000 to 300,000 clones, just under 90% seen once, with 5.5% to 8% in the top ten. Sequenced material: peripheral blood. All receptors derive from a woman aged 50 to 65 with COVID-19, enrolled during active disease. Both conserved end residues are part of each CDR3. The order of the fields is clone size, J gene, D gene, V gene, CDR3 protein. The D gene is left open where the match is weak. Size is omitted from some rows. Given values are once, few, many or a class for expanded clones.

clone size: .
J gene: TRBJ1-5
D gene: TRBD1
V gene: TRBV7-9
CDR3 protein: CASSLDGRGLSNQPQHF

clone size: .
J gene: TRBJ2-1
D gene: .
V gene: TRBV27
CDR3 protein: CASSPGRSQSEQFF

clone size: .
J gene: TRBJ2-6
D gene: TRBD1
V gene: TRBV23-1
CDR3 protein: CASSQSQQGADSGANVLTF

clone size: few
J gene: TRBJ1-2
D gene: .
V gene: TRBV7-9
CDR3 protein: CASSLQGTHYGYTF

clone size: .
J gene: TRBJ1-3
D gene: .
V gene: TRBV19
CDR3 protein: CASRGDWSSGNTIYF

clone size: .
J gene: TRBJ1-2
D gene: .
V gene: TRBV6-5
CDR3 protein: CASSYGLAEPDYGYTF

clone size: .
J gene: TRBJ1-2
D gene: .
V gene: TRBV19
CDR3 protein: CASSATQVNYGYTF

clone size: .
J gene: TRBJ1-5
D gene: TRBD1
V gene: TRBV19
CDR3 protein: CASRASDRGNHQPQHF

clone size: few
J gene: TRBJ2-1
D gene: TRBD1
V gene: TRBV27
CDR3 protein: CASSTTTTGGGIF

clone size: .
J gene: TRBJ2-5
D gene: TRBD2
V gene: TRBV9
CDR3 protein: CASSVDGGSLGTQYF

clone size: once
J gene: TRBJ2-3
D gene: .
V gene: TRBV5-1
CDR3 protein: CASNLVPADTQYF

clone size: .
J gene: TRBJ2-1
D gene: TRBD2
V gene: TRBV24-1
CDR3 protein: CATSDLGKAGINEQFF

clone size: .
J gene: TRBJ1-1
D gene: TRBD1
V gene: TRBV6-5
CDR3 protein: CASRQTYRGQVEAFF

clone size: .
J gene: TRBJ1-2
D gene: .
V gene: TRBV13
CDR3 protein: CASSLGGVGKTNYGYTF

clone size: .
J gene: TRBJ1-5
D gene: .
V gene: TRBV2
CDR3 protein: CASSSVGGSRGDQPQHF